The 2 T cell receptor beta chains reported below all come from one sample, sequenced in a study of cytomegalovirus exposure and HLA in healthy donors. Primers included in the PCR were 60 Vbeta and 13 Jbeta primers. Sequencing used immunoSEQ multiplex PCR; TCRdb keeps in-frame clones, though not all of them. The sample carries around 140,000 clones, about 76% recorded once. Sequenced material: PBMCs. Source of these receptors: a woman aged 40 to 49 in good health and CMV-seronegative.

This clone was picked up a small number of times. The chain links TRBV4-3 to TRBJ1-4, with unresolved D. The CDR3 spans 15 residues. Germline loops: CDR1 LGHNA, CDR2 YSLEER. The V and J ends lost 4 bases and 8 bases respectively, with 17 bases between them. The CDR3 DNA follows: TGCGCCAGCAGCCCCACCGGCGGGCTTGGCGAAAAACTGTTTTTT. It yields the protein CASSPTGGLGEKLFF.

CDR3 loop: CASSLDLPHEQYF. Here the CDR3 DNA reads TGCGCCAGCAGCTTGGACCTCCCCCACGAGCAGTACTTC. The chain joins TRBV5-1 to TRBJ2-5, with D unclear. The DNA end is a closer match to TRBJ2-7, so the J assignment may be wrong. The CDR3 loop spans 13 amino acids. Germline V gene lookup returns CDR1 SGHRS and CDR2 YFSETQ.